This TCR beta chain was sequenced for a study of T cells in Graves' hyperthyroidism and ophthalmopathy. TCR beta CDR3 regions were amplified from RNA. First-round RT-PCR with HTBI primers amplified the TCR CDR3 region. TCRdb recomputed calls from the multiplex PCR reads with MiXCR, one row per CDR3 protein. Of 400,000 or so distinct CDR3 sequences listed, roughly 14% were seen once; the top ten hold about 20%. With respect to this clonotype: The antigen is undetermined.

Notes on the study in general: Clonotypes that were expanded in thyroid above 0.001 mostly appeared in blood too.

Patients were excluded because of uncontrolled infection, other autoimmune disease, pregnancy or lactation. The sample comprised blood. This receptor was taken from a woman under 40 with Graves' ophthalmopathy.

The CDR3 sequence is CASRDRRDSSFGEQFF. CDR3 DNA: TGTGCCAGCAGAGATCGCCGGGACAGCTCTTTCGGCGAGCAGTTCTTC. This sequence joins TRBV6-2 or TRBV6-3 and TRBJ2-1; 7 positions agree with TRBD1. The CDR3 loop spans 16 amino acids. CDR1 and CDR2 from the germline V gene are MNHEY and SVGEGT. J lost 10 bases, V lost 6 bases, and 18 bases had no gene match.